Each of the 17 T cell receptor beta chains below was sequenced from the same sample in a study of T cell responses to AZD1222 COVID-19 vaccine. The protocol was immunoSEQ multiplex PCR, while the TCRdb copy is restricted to in-frame clones and leaves out a portion. Of roughly 140,000 clones listed, approximately 91% are singletons. This specimen consisted of peripheral blood, obtained 28 days after the second AZD1222 dose. The receptors here all came from an adult who received the AZD1222 COVID-19 vaccine.

The rearrangement uses TRBV7-9 and TRBJ1-1; D may be TRBD1 (5 bases). V dropped 5 bases and J dropped 1 base, with 11 bases sitting between them. CDR1 SEHNR and CDR2 FQNEAQ come from the germline V gene (reference sequence). The CDR3 runs 14 residues. CDR3 DNA sequence: TGTGCCAGCAGCCCCAGGGCGCAGAACACTGAAGCTTTCTTT. It is translated as CASSPRAQNTEAFF.

The rearrangement uses TRBV7-6 and TRBJ2-1, with TRBD2 identical over 10 bases. The CDR3 length is 15 residues. The germline V gene encodes CDR1 SGHVS and CDR2 FNYEAQ. V shed 4 bases, J shed 3 bases, and the junction held 3 bases outside the gene matches. The CDR3 region has the DNA TGTGCCAGCAGCTCTAGCGGGAGCATCTACAATGAGCAGTTCTTC. Amino acids: CASSSSGSIYNEQFF.

The chain recombines TRBV7-8 with TRBJ2-3; the D is unclear. Germline V gene sequence: CDR1 SGHVS, CDR2 FQNEAQ. V was trimmed by 7 bases and J by 11 bases, leaving 16 bases between them. The CDR3 length is 12 residues. The CDR3 coding sequence is TGTGCCAGCACCAACAGAGGCTCAAGGCAGTATTTT. Its translation is CASTNRGSRQYF.

This rearrangement joins TRBV5-1 to TRBJ1-4; D is uncertain. Trimming took off 1 base at V and 0 bases at J, with 13 bases between the two ends. There are 17 residues in the CDR3. Germline CDR1 and CDR2: SGHRS and YFSETQ. CDR3 coding DNA: TGCGCCAGCAGCTTGCTTGGGAATTTGGCAACTAATGAAAAACTGTTTTTT. Translation: CASSLLGNLATNEKLFF.

This sequence joins TRBV24-1 and TRBJ2-3, with a possible D match to TRBD1 (6 bases). Germline V gives CDR1 KGHDR, CDR2 SFDVKD. Trimming pared 3 bases from V and 6 bases from J, leaving 9 bases between. CDR3 length: 13 amino acids. The CDR3 nucleotides read TGTGCCACCAGTGATGGGGGCGGGGATACGCAGTATTTT. It is translated as CATSDGGGDTQYF.

The chain combines TRBV6-5 with TRBJ1-2; 7 positions agree with TRBD1. From germline, CDR1 is MNHEY and CDR2 SVGAGI. The CDR3 sequence is 14 residues long. V trimming: 6 bases; J trimming: 7 bases; junction bases outside the gene matches: 11. The CDR3 bases are TGTGCCAGCAGGAACAGGGGCGTAGGGTGTGGCTACACCTTC. As protein: CASRNRGVGCGYTF.

The chain combines TRBV2 with TRBJ2-5; D is perhaps TRBD1 (5 bases). This CDR3 region has 19 residues. Deletions cut 5 bases from V and 4 bases from J, with 29 bases between. Germline V lookup: CDR1 SNHLY, CDR2 FYNNEI. This CDR3 is CASSPEWGRPGTMVETQYF. The DNA of the CDR3 is TGTGCCAGCAGTCCTGAGTGGGGCAGGCCTGGTACGATGGTAGAGACCCAGTACTTC.

This chain links TRBV4-2 with TRBJ1-3; D remains ambiguous. Per germline, CDR1 LGHNA and CDR2 YNFKEQ. Trimming stripped 4 bases from V and 4 bases from J, with 2 bases between. The CDR3 is 11 amino acids. CDR3 in DNA: TGTGCCAGCAGCCCCGGAAACACCATATATTTT. Translated: CASSPGNTIYF.

The CDR3 here is CASSLLTGEGNQPQHF. The CDR3 DNA reads as TGTGCCAGCAGCTTGCTCACAGGGGAAGGGAATCAGCCCCAGCATTTT. This chain connects TRBV5-8 to TRBJ1-5; TRBD1 matches 7 bases. The CDR3 contains 16 residues. Germline CDR1 reads SGHTS; CDR2 reads YDEGEE. V lost 1 base and J lost 4; bases outside the gene matches: 8.

The chain has TRBV29-1 and TRBJ1-2; a possible D gene is TRBD1 (5 bases). CDR1 is SQVTM, CDR2 ANQGSEA, per germline. V lost 0 bases and J lost 3, with 8 bases in between. CDR3 length: 13 amino acids. In nucleotides, the CDR3 is TGCAGCGTTGAAGACAGGGAGGACTATGGCTACACCTTC. This encodes CSVEDREDYGYTF.

This chain joins TRBV6-2 or TRBV6-3 and TRBJ1-5; D is perhaps TRBD1 (6 bases). Germline V CDR1 and CDR2: MNHEY, SVGEGT. The ends were cut back, 0 bases at V and 11 bases at J, with 11 bases in the middle. The CDR3 length is 13 residues. This chain's CDR3 is CASSYSGAWTQHF. CDR3 nucleotide sequence: TGTGCCAGCAGTTACTCGGGGGCCTGGACCCAGCATTTT.

V and J are TRBV7-2 and TRBJ1-3; D is unclear. V was shortened by 3 bases and J by 4 bases, with 19 bases between the two germline ends. Germline values: CDR1 SGHTA, CDR2 FQGNSA. The CDR3 runs 17 residues. The CDR3 DNA sequence: TGTGCCAGCAGCTTGGCCGGGAACTCTTATCAGGGAAACACCATATATTTT. It translates to CASSLAGNSYQGNTIYF. Full variable domain (remainder filled in from reference TRBV7-2 and TRBJ1-3): GAGVSQSPSNKVTEKGKDVELRCDPISGHTALYWYRQSLGQGLEFLIYFQGNSAPDKSGLPSDRFSAERTGGSVSTLTIQRTQQEDSAVYLCASSLAGNSYQGNTIYFGEGSWLTVV.

The rearrangement links TRBV5-6 to TRBJ1-5, with D unresolved. The CDR3 is 14 amino acids. Trimming left V 4 bases short and J 0 bases short, with 8 bases between. Looked up from germline, CDR1 is SGHDT and CDR2 is YYEEEE. The CDR3 sequence is CASSQGYSNQPQHF. CDR3 nucleotide sequence: TGTGCCAGCAGCCAAGGGTATAGCAATCAGCCCCAGCATTTT.

J is TRBJ1-2 and V is TRBV4-1; perhaps TRBD1 as D (5 bases). The V gene lost 8 bases and the J gene lost 7 bases, with 14 bases spanning the gap. Germline V gene data show CDR1 as MGHRA and CDR2 as YSYEKL. The length of the CDR3 is 12 residues. The DNA of the CDR3 is TGCGCCAGCGGAAGACCTGGGGCTGGCTACACCTTC. This translates into CASGRPGAGYTF.

This chain joins TRBV11-2 and TRBJ2-2, with 12 bases identical to TRBD1. Germline V lookup: CDR1 SGHAT, CDR2 FQNNGV. This CDR3 has 18 residues. J lost 5 bases, V lost 3 bases, and 10 bases had no gene match. The CDR3 loop reads CASSFRDRGHGRTGELFF. The CDR3 bases are TGTGCCAGCAGCTTCCGGGACAGGGGGCATGGGCGTACCGGGGAGCTGTTTTTT.

This clone was counted only a few times. The rearrangement uses TRBV11-2 and TRBJ1-6, with TRBD1 identical over 9 bases. The V segment lost 3 bases and the J segment 2 bases; nucleotides outside the gene matches: 5. This CDR3 region has 17 residues. Germline CDR1 SGHAT, CDR2 FQNNGV. The CDR3: CASSLGGTGPYNSPLHF. The CDR3 DNA follows: TGTGCCAGCAGCTTGGGGGGGACAGGGCCCTATAATTCACCCCTCCACTTT.

The V and J genes are TRBV4-1 and TRBJ2-1; a weak D match, TRBD1 (6 bases). There are 15 residues in the CDR3. V was shortened by 4 bases and J by 0 bases, with 10 bases between the two germline ends. Germline assignment: CDR1 MGHRA and CDR2 YSYEKL. The CDR3 here is CASSPGQSSYNEQFF. The CDR3 nucleotides read TGCGCCAGCAGCCCCGGACAGAGCTCCTACAATGAGCAGTTCTTC.